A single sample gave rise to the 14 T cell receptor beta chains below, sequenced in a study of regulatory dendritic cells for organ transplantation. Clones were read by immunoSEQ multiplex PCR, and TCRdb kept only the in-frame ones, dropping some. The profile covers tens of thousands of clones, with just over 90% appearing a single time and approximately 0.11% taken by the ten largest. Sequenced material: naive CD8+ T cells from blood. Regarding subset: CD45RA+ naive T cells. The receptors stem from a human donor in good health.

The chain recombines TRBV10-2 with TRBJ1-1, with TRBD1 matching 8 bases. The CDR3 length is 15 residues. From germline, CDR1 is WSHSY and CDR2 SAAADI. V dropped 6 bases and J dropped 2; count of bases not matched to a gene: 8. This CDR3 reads CASRAPTGENTEAFF. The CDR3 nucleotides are TGCGCCAGCAGAGCCCCGACAGGGGAAAACACTGAAGCTTTCTTT.

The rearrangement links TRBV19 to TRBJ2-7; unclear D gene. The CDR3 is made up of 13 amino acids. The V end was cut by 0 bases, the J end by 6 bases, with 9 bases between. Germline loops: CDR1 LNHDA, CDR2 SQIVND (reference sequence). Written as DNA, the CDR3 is TGTGCCAGTAGTATAGATTCCACCGGCGAGCAGTACTTC. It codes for CASSIDSTGEQYF. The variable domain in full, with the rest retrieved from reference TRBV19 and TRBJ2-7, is DGGITQSPKYLFRKEGQNVTLSCEQNLNHDAMYWYRQDPGQGLRLIYYSQIVNDFQKGDIAEGYSVSREKKESFPLTVTSAQKNPTAFYLCASSIDSTGEQYFGPGTRLTVT.

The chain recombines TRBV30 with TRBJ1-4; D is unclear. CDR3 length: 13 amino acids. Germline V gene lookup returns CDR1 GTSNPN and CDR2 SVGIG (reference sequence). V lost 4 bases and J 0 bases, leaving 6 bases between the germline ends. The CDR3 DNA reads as TGTGCCTGGACGCCGTCAACTAATGAAAAACTGTTTTTT. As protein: CAWTPSTNEKLFF.

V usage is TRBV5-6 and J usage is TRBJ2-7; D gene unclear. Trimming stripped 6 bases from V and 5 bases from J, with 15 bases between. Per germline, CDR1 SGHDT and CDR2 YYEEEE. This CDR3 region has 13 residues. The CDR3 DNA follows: TGTGCCAGCAACTTCGGTTGGAGCGACGAGCAGTACTTC. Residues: CASNFGWSDEQYF.

The chain's CDR3 is CASSETLAGDTDTQYF. For the CDR3, the DNA is TGTGCCAGCAGTGAAACGCTAGCGGGAGACACAGATACGCAGTATTTT. The chain uses TRBV2 and TRBJ2-3; TRBD2 agrees at 10 bases. Looked up from germline, CDR1 is SNHLY and CDR2 is FYNNEI. With V trimmed by 2 bases and J by 2 bases, 4 bases remained unmatched. The CDR3 totals 16 residues.

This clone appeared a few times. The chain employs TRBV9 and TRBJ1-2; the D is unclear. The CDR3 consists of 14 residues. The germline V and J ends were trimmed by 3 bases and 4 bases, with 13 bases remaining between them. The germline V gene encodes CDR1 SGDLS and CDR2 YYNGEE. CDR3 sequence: CASSEGSLSYGYTF. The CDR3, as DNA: TGTGCCAGCAGCGAGGGATCCCTGTCCTATGGCTACACCTTC.

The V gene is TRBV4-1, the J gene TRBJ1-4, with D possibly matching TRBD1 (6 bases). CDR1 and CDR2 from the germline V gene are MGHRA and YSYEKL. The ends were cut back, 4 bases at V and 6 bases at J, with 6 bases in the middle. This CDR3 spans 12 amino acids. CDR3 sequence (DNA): TGCGCCAGCAGCCCAGGGGATGAAAAACTGTTTTTT. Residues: CASSPGDEKLFF.

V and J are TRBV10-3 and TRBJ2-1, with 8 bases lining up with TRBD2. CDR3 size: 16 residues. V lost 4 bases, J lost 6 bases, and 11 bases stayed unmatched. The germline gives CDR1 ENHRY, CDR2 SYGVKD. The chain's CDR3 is CAISGGGGGTSNEQFF. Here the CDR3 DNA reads TGTGCCATCAGTGGAGGAGGCGGGGGGACCTCCAATGAGCAGTTCTTC.

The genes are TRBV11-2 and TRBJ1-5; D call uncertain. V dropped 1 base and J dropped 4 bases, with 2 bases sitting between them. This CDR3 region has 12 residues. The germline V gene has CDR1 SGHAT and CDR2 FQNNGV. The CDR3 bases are TGTGCCAGCAGCTTAGGTAATCAGCCCCAGCATTTT. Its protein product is CASSLGNQPQHF.

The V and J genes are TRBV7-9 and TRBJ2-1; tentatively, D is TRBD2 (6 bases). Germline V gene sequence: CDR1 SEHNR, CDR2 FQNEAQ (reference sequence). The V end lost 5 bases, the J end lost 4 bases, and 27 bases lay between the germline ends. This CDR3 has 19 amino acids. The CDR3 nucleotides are TGTGCCAGCAGCCCGCCCGCGGATATTACCGGGGGAACTTACAATGAGCAGTTCTTC. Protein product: CASSPPADITGGTYNEQFF.

The CDR3 protein is CASSSRIQGYGTGHSYEQYF. The CDR3 DNA follows: TGTGCCAGCAGCTCACGGATTCAGGGGTACGGGACAGGGCACTCCTACGAGCAGTACTTC. The chain recombines TRBV13 with TRBJ2-7; 9 bases fit TRBD1. Unmatched junction bases numbered 19, after V lost 4 bases and J lost 0 bases. Germline assignment: CDR1 PRHDT and CDR2 FYEKMQ (reference sequence). The CDR3 runs to 20 residues.

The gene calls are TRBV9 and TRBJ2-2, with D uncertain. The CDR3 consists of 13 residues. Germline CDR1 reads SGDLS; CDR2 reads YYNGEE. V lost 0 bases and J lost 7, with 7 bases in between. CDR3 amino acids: CASSVDRYGELFF. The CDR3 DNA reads TGTGCCAGCAGCGTAGATCGCTACGGGGAGCTGTTTTTT.

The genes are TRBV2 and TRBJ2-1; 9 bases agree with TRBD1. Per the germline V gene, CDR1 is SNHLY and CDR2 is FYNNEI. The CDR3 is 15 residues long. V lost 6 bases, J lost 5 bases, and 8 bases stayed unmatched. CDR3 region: CASRPRDRVNNEQFF. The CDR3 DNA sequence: TGTGCCAGCAGGCCCAGGGACAGGGTGAACAATGAGCAGTTCTTC.

CDR3 amino acids: CASSFGPNTEAFF. The CDR3 DNA reads as TGTGCCAGCAGCTTCGGCCCGAACACTGAAGCTTTCTTT. The chain is built from TRBV6-5 and TRBJ1-1; D is undetermined. Germline-derived CDR1 and CDR2 are MNHEY and SVGAGI. The CDR3 spans 13 residues. Trimming took 6 bases from V and 1 from J, leaving 9 bases between them.